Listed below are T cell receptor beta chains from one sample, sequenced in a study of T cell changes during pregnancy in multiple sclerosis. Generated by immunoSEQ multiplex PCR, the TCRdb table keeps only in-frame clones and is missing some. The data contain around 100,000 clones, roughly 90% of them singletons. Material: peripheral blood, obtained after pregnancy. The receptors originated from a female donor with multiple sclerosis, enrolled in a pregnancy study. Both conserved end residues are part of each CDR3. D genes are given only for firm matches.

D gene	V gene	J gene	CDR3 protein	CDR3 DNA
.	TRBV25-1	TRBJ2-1	CASSELFQEGGNEQFF	TGTGCCAGCAGTGAATTGTTCCAGGAAGGGGGCAATGAGCAGTTCTTC
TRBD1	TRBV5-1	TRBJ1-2	CASSTGQGGYGYTF	TGCGCCAGCAGCACAGGACAGGGGGGATATGGCTACACCTTC
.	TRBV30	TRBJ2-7	CAWSAGQGDEQYF	TGTGCCTGGAGCGCGGGGCAAGGGGACGAGCAGTACTTC
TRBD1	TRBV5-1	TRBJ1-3	CASSSSGTGVGNTIYF	TGCGCCAGCAGCTCATCCGGGACAGGGGTCGGAAACACCATATATTTT
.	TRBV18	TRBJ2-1	CASSPVPVSSYNEQFF	TGTGCCAGCTCACCAGTCCCGGTTAGCTCCTACAATGAGCAGTTCTTC
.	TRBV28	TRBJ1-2	CASSLFRSGFSDYTF	TGTGCCAGCAGTTTATTCAGGAGCGGGTTTAGTGACTACACCTTC
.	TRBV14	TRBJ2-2	CASSHRLVSNTGELFF	TGTGCCAGCAGCCACCGACTAGTTTCGAACACCGGGGAGCTGTTTTTT
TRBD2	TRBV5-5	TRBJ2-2	CASSSRAGGPGGGELFF	TGTGCCAGCAGCTCGAGGGCGGGGGGGCCTGGTGGCGGGGAGCTGTTTTTT
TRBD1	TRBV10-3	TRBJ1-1	CATQGQDINTEAFF	TGTGCCACCCAAGGACAGGACATCAACACTGAAGCTTTCTTT
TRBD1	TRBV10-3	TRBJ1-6	CAINKGQGDSPLHF	TGTGCCATCAACAAGGGACAGGGGGATTCACCCCTCCACTTT